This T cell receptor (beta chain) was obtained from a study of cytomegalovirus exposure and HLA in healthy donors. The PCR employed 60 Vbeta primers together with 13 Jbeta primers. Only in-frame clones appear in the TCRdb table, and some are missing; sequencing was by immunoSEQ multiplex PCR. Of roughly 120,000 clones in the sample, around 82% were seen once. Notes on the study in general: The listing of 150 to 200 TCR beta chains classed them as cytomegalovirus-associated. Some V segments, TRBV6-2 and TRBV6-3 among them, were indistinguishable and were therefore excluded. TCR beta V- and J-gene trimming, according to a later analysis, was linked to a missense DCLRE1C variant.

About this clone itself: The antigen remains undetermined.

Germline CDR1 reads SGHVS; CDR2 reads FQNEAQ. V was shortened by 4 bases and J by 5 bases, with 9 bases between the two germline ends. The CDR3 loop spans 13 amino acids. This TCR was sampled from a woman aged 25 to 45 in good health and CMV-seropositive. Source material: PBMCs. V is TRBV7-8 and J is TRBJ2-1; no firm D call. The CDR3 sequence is CASSSLLDNEQFF. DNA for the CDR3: TGTGCCAGCAGCTCATTGTTAGACAATGAGCAGTTCTTC.